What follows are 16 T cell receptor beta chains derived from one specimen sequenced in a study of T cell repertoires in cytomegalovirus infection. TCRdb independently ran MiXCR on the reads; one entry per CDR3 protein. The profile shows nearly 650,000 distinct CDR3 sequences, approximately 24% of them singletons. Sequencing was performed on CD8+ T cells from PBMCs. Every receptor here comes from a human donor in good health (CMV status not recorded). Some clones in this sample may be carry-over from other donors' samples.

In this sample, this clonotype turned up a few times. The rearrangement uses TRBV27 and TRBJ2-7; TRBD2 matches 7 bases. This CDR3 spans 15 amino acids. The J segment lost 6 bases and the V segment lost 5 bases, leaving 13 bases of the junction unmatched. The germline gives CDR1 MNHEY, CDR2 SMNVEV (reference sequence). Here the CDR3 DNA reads TGTGCCAGCAGTCGGACCGGCTTTGGACTAGTCGAGCAGTACGTC. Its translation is CASSRTGFGLVEQYV.

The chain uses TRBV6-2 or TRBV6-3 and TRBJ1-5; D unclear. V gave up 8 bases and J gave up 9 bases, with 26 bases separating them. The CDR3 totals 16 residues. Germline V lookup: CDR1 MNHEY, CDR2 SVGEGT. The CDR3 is CASGVEGFDVSWPQHF. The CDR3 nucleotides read TGTGCCAGCGGGGTTGAGGGATTCGATGTATCATGGCCCCAGCATTTT.

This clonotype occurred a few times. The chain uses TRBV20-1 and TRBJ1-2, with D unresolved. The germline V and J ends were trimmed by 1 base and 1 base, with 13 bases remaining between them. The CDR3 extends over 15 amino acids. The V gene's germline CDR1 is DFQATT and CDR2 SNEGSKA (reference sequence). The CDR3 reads CSARGDGTVNYGYTF. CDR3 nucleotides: TGCAGTGCTAGAGGGGATGGCACTGTTAACTATGGCTACACCTTC.

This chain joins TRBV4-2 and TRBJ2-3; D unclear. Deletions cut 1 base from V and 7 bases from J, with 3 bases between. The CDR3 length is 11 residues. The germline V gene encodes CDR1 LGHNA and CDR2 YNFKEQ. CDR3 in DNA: TGTGCCAGCAGCCAAGGATATACGCAGTATTTT. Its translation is CASSQGYTQYF.

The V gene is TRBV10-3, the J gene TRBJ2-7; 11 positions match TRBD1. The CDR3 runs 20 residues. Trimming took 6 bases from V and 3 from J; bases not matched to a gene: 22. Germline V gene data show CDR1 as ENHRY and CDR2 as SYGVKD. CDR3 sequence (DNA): TGTGCCATCAGGGGTAACCCGGCCTTAATCCCGGGACAGGGGGACTACGAGCAGTACTTC. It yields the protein CAIRGNPALIPGQGDYEQYF.

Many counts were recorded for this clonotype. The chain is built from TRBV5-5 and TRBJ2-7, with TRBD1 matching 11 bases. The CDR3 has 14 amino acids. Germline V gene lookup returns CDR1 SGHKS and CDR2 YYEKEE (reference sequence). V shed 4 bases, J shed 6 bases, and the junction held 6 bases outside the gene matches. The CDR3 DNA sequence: TGTGCCAGCAGCCCAGGGACAGGGGGAGCCGAGCAGTACGTC. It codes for CASSPGTGGAEQYV.

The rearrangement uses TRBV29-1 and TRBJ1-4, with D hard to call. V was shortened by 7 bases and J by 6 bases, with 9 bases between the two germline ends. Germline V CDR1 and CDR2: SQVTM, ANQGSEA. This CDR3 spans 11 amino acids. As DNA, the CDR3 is TGCAGCGCCCAGACGGATGAAAAACTGTTTTTT. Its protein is CSAQTDEKLFF. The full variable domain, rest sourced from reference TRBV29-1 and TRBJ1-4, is SAVISQKPSRDICQRGTSLTIQCQVDSQVTMMFWYRQQPGQSLTLIATANQGSEATYESGFVIDKFPISRPNLTFSTLTVSNMSPEDSSIYLCSAQTDEKLFFGSGTQLSVL.

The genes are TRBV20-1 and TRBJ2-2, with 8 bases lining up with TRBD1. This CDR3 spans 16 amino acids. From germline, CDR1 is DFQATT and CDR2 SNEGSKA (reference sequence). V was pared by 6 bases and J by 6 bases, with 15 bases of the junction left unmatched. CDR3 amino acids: CSAEGKWTGSPGELFF. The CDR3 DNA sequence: TGCAGTGCGGAAGGGAAATGGACAGGGAGTCCCGGGGAGCTGTTTTTT.

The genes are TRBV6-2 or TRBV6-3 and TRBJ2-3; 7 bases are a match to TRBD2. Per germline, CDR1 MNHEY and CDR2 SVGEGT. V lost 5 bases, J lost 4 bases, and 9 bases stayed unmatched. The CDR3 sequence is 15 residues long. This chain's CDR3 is CASSARGDRADTQYF. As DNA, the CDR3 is TGTGCCAGCAGTGCTCGGGGGGACCGGGCAGATACGCAGTATTTT.

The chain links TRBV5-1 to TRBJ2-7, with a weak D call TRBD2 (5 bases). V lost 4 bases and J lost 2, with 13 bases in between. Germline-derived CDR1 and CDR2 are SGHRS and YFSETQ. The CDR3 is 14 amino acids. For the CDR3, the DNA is TGCGCCAGCAGCGTTCCGGGGTCGGCCTACGAGCAGTACTTC. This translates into CASSVPGSAYEQYF. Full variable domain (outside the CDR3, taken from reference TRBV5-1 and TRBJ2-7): KAGVTQTPRYLIKTRGQQVTLSCSPISGHRSVSWYQQTPGQGLQFLFEYFSETQRNKGNFPGRFSGRQFSNSRSEMNVSTLELGDSALYLCASSVPGSAYEQYFGPGTRLTVT.

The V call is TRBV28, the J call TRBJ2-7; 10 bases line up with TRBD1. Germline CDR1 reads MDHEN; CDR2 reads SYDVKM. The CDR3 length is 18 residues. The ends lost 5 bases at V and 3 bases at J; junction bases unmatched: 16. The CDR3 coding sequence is TGTGCCAGCAGTACCCTAGCCCTCGGAGGACAGGGGGTCTACGAGCAGTACGTC. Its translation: CASSTLALGGQGVYEQYV.

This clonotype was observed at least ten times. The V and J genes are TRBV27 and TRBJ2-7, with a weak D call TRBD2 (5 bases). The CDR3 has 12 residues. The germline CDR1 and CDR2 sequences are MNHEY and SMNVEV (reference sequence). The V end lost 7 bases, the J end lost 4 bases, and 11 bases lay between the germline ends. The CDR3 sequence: CASTSGDYEQYF. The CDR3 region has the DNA TGTGCCAGCACCTCCGGGGATTACGAGCAGTACTTC.

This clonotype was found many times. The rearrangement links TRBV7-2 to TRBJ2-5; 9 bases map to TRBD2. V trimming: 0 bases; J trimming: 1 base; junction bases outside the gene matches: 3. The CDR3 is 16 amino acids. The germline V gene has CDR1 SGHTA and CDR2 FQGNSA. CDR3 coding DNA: TGTGCCAGCAGCTTAGCCAGCGGGGGGCTCCAAGAGACCCAGTACTTC. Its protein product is CASSLASGGLQETQYF.

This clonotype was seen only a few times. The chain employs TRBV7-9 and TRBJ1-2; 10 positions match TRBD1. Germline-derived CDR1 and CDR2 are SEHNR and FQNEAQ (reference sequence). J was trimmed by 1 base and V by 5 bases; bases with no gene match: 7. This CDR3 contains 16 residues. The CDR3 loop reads CASSLGRTGGNYGYTF. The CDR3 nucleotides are TGTGCCAGCAGCCTAGGACGGACAGGGGGTAACTATGGCTACACCTTC.

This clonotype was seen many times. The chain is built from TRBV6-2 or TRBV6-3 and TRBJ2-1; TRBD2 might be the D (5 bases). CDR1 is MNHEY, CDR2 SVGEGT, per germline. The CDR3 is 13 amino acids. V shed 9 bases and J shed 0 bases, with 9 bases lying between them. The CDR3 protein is CASSDFSYNEQFF. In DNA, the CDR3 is TGTGCCAGTTCGGACTTCTCCTACAATGAGCAGTTCTTC.

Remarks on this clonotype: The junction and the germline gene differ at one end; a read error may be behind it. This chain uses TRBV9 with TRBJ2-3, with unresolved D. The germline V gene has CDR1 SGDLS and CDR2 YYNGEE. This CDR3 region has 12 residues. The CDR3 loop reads CTSSVEADTQYF. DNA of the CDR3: TGTACCAGCAGCGTAGAGGCAGATACGCAGTATTTT.